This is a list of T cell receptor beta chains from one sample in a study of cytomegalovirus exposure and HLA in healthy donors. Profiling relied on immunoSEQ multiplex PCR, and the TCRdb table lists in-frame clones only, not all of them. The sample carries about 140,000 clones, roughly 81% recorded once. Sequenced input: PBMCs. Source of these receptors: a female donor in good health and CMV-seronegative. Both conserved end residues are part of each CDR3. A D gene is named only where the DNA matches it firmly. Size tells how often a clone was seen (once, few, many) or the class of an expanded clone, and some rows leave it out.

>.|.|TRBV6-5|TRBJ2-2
CASRLGHRVGELFF
TGTGCCAGCAGATTGGGACACAGGGTTGGGGAGCTGTTTTTT
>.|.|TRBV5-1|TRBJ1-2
CASTHGGDPNYGYTF
TGCGCCAGCACCCACGGGGGGGACCCGAACTATGGCTACACCTTC
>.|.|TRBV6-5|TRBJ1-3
CASRKLDTIYF
TGTGCCAGCAGAAAGCTGGACACCATATATTTT
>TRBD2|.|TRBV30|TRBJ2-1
CAWSVSGTAYNEQFF
TGTGCCTGGAGTGTAAGCGGGACTGCTTACAATGAGCAGTTCTTC
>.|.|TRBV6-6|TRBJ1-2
CASSEDSYGYTF
TGTGCCAGCAGCGAGGACAGCTATGGCTACACCTTC
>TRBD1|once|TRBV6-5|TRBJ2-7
CASSYSLRDRGYEQYF
TGTGCCAGCAGTTACTCCCTCCGGGACAGGGGGTACGAGCAGTACTTC
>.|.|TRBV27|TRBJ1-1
CASSLVTGNTEAFF
TGTGCCAGCAGTTTAGTGACGGGGAACACTGAAGCTTTCTTT
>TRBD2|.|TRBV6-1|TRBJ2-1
CASSEAWGGGYNEQFF
TGTGCCAGCAGTGAAGCGTGGGGCGGGGGGTACAATGAGCAGTTCTTC
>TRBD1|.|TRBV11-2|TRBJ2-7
CASSFRQGSYEQYF
TGTGCCAGCAGCTTCCGACAGGGGTCCTACGAGCAGTACTTC
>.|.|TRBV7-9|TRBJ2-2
CASEPPPKDGELFF
TGTGCCAGCGAGCCCCCGCCAAAAGACGGGGAGCTGTTTTTT
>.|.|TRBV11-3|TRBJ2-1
CASSLRSGSSYNEQFF
TGTGCCAGCAGCCTGCGAAGTGGGAGCTCCTACAATGAGCAGTTCTTC
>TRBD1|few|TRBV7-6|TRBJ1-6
CASSPGQNSPLHF
TGTGCCAGCAGTCCGGGACAGAATTCACCCCTCCACTTT
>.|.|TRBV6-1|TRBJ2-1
CASSEDTSAQFF
TGTGCCAGCAGTGAAGACACTAGTGCGCAGTTCTTC
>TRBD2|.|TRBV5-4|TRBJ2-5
CASSQGVAGGQETQYF
TGTGCCAGCAGCCAGGGGGTAGCGGGGGGGCAAGAGACCCAGTACTTC
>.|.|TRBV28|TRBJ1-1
CASSLVSGNTEAFF
TGTGCCAGCAGTTTAGTATCCGGGAACACTGAAGCTTTCTTT
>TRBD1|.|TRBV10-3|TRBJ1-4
CAISGGGDSNEKLFF
TGTGCCATCAGTGGTGGCGGGGACAGTAATGAAAAACTGTTTTTT
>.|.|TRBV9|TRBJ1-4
CASSVDSRGNEKLFF
TGTGCCAGCAGCGTAGATAGTAGGGGCAACGAAAAACTGTTTTTT
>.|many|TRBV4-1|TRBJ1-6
CASSHVNSPLHF
TGCGCCAGCAGCCACGTTAATTCACCCCTCCACTTT
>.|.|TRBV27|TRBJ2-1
CASSLAGFYNEQFF
TGTGCCAGCAGTTTGGCAGGGTTCTACAATGAGCAGTTCTTC
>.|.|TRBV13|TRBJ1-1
CASSSGGAMNTEAFF
TGTGCCAGCAGCTCGGGGGGGGCCATGAACACTGAAGCTTTCTTT
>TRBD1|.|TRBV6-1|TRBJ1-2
CASSETGGVGYTF
TGTGCCAGCAGTGAAACAGGGGGGGTAGGCTACACCTTC
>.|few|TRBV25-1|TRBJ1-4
CASSEYANEKLFF
TGTGCCAGCAGTGAATACGCGAATGAAAAACTGTTTTTT
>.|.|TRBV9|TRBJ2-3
CASSVMRRDGADTQYF
TGTGCCAGCAGCGTAATGAGGCGGGACGGGGCAGATACGCAGTATTTT
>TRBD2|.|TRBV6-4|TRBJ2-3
CASGGGAGVPVTDTQYF
TGTGCCAGCGGTGGGGGAGCGGGGGTTCCGGTCACAGATACGCAGTATTTT
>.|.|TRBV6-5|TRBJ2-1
CASSPRDFYNEQFF
TGTGCCAGCAGTCCTCGGGATTTCTACAATGAGCAGTTCTTC
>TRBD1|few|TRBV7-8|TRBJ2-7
CASREAGTGSYEQYF
TGTGCCAGCAGGGAGGCCGGGACAGGGTCCTACGAGCAGTACTTC
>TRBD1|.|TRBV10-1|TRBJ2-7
CASSGTGGYEQYF
TGCGCCAGCAGTGGGACAGGTGGTTACGAGCAGTACTTC
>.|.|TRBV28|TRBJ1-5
CASSLPQPNQPQHF
TGTGCCAGCAGTTTACCACAGCCCAATCAGCCCCAGCATTTT
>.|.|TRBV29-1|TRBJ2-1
CSAQTGYNEQFF
TGCAGCGCCCAGACAGGATACAATGAGCAGTTCTTC
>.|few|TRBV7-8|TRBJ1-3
CASSPRREGNTIYF
TGTGCCAGCAGCCCGAGGCGGGAGGGAAACACCATATATTTT
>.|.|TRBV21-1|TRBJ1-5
CASRSPWTGTGFLSNQPQHF
TGTGCCAGCAGATCGCCCTGGACAGGGACGGGATTCCTTAGCAATCAGCCCCAGCATTTT
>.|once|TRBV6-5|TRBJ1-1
CASSYWEGSGYTEAFF
TGTGCCAGCAGTTACTGGGAGGGGTCGGGGTACACTGAAGCTTTCTTT
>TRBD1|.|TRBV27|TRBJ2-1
CASRIQGTVGSGEQFF
TGTGCCAGCAGAATTCAAGGGACAGTAGGGTCCGGGGAGCAGTTCTTC
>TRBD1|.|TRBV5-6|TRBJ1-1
CASSLAGQGEAFF
TGTGCCAGCAGCTTGGCGGGACAGGGTGAAGCTTTCTTT
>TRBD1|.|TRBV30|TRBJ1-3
CAWDRAVAGNTIYF
TGTGCCTGGGACAGGGCGGTAGCTGGAAACACCATATATTTT
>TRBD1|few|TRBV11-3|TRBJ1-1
CASSLRDRATEAFF
TGTGCCAGCAGCTTACGGGACAGGGCAACTGAAGCTTTCTTT
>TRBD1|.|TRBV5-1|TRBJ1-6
CASSTGGAGSPLHF
TGCGCCAGCAGCACAGGGGGCGCCGGATCACCCCTCCACTTT